Listed below are T cell receptor beta chains from one sample, sequenced in a study of T cell repertoires in aging, cancer and after chemotherapy. TCRdb used MiXCR to reprocess the multiplex PCR reads, holding one entry per CDR3 protein. The profile shows 9,300 or so distinct CDR3 sequences, about 25% of them singletons. Sequencing input: blood. The receptors here all came from a human donor with a blood cancer. The donor label of this sample is uncertain. The CDR3 runs from the conserved cysteine through the conserved F or W. A D gene is named only where the DNA matches it firmly. Expanded clones get a size class; other rows say once, few or many, or leave the size out.

d_gene,j_gene,v_gene,abundance,CDR3nt,CDR3aa
.,TRBJ1-2,TRBV30,medium-sized,TGTGCCTGCGAGAGCAGGGACCATGGCTACACCTTC,CACESRDHGYTF
.,TRBJ2-1,TRBV28,.,TGTGCCAGCAGCTCCATAGGGGACGGAACCGTCTTC,CASSSIGDGTVF
TRBD2,TRBJ2-1,TRBV6-1,medium-sized,TGTGCCAGCAGTGGCGGGAGGGCCGCGGATGAGCAGTTCTTC,CASSGGRAADEQFF
TRBD1,TRBJ1-2,TRBV19,medium-sized,TGTGCCACCTCGCTTGTAGGGGGCAACTATGGCTACACCTTC,CATSLVGGNYGYTF
.,TRBJ2-2,TRBV14,.,TGTGCCAGCAGCCAAGGACGCGTGGGTTATCGGTGGACCGGGGAGCTGTTTTTT,CASSQGRVGYRWTGELFF
TRBD2,TRBJ2-7,TRBV19,once,TGTGCCAGTAGTTCCGGACTAGCGGCCTACGGGCAGTACTTC,CASSSGLAAYGQYF
TRBD1,TRBJ1-2,TRBV28,.,TGTGCCAGCAGTTCCCTTGACAGGGACCGCGGCTACACCTTC,CASSSLDRDRGYTF
TRBD1,TRBJ1-6,TRBV12-5,.,TGTGCTAGTGGTTTACAGGGGGCTGGCTCACCCCTCCACTTT,CASGLQGAGSPLHF
.,TRBJ2-3,TRBV13,medium-sized,TGTGCCAGCAGCCCACCACTAGGGCGGCATACCACAGATACGCAGTATTTT,CASSPPLGRHTTDTQYF
.,TRBJ2-7,TRBV19,few,TGTGCCAGTAGTCCCAGGCTAGCTTCCTACGAGCAGTACTTC,CASSPRLASYEQYF
.,TRBJ2-1,TRBV7-2,many,TGTGCCAGCAGCTTGGACCGTAATGAGCAGTTCTTC,CASSLDRNEQFF
.,TRBJ2-1,TRBV6-4,medium-sized,TGTGCCAGCAGTGTCAGCTTTAGCGCCAATGAGCAGTTCTTC,CASSVSFSANEQFF
.,TRBJ1-2,TRBV7-9,.,TGTGCCAGCAGCTTAGGGGGCGTTGGGGGAGTGAACTATGGCTACACCTTC,CASSLGGVGGVNYGYTF
.,TRBJ2-6,TRBV7-3,.,TGTGCCAGCTCCCGGGGGACTGGGGCCAACGTCCTAACTTTC,CASSRGTGANVLTF
.,TRBJ1-1,TRBV5-6,few,TGTGCCAGCAGCAGGGGCCTTCTGACGAACACTGAAGCTTTCTTT,CASSRGLLTNTEAFF
TRBD1,TRBJ1-2,TRBV12-3/TRBV12-4,.,TGTGCCAGCAGTACAGGGGATGGCTACACCTTC,CASSTGDGYTF
.,TRBJ2-3,TRBV7-9,few,TGTGCCAGCAGCCTCGGACGTACGGGGCAGTATTTT,CASSLGRTGQYF
.,TRBJ2-5,TRBV30,medium-sized,TGTGCCTGTCCCCTCCGGGACCAATTCCAAGAGACCCAGTACTTC,CACPLRDQFQETQYF
.,TRBJ2-3,TRBV6-5,medium-sized,TGTGCCAGCAGTTACTCGACGGCAGATACGCAGTATTTT,CASSYSTADTQYF
.,TRBJ2-7,TRBV4-1,.,TGCGCCAGCAGCCACGTAACAGGGAACTACGAGCAGTACTTC,CASSHVTGNYEQYF